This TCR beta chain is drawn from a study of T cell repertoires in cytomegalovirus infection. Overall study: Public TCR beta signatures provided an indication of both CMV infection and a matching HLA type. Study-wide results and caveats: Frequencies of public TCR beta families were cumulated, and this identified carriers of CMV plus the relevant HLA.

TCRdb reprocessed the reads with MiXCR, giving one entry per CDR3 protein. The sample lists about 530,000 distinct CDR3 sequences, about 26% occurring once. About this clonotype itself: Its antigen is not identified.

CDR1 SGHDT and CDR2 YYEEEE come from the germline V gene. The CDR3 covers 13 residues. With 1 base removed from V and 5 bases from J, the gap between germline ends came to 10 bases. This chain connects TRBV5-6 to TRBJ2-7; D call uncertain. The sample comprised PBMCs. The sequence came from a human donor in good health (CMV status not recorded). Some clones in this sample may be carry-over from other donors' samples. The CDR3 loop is CASSLNVPDEQYF. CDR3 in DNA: TGTGCCAGCAGCTTGAACGTGCCAGACGAGCAGTACTTC.